A single sample is the source of the 24 T cell receptor beta chains below, sequenced in a study of T-cell memory formation after mild COVID-19. TCRdb called the 5' RACE reads again in MiXCR, with one record for every CDR3 protein. The sample has about 470,000 distinct CDR3 sequences, about 23% seen once; the top ten hold around an eighth. The sequencing sample was made of PBMCs or a T cell subset sorted from them (not recorded which). These TCRs come from an adult woman who had mild COVID-19 (a few samples of this study predate the infection). Cell type and time point are not known.

This clonotype appeared a few times. The chain is built from TRBV10-3 and TRBJ2-5; 11 bases match TRBD2. The CDR3 covers 14 residues. After removal of 6 bases from V and 5 bases from J, the junction contained 5 bases not matched to a gene. CDR1 ENHRY and CDR2 SYGVKD come from the germline V gene. Here the CDR3 reads CAISSLAGVETQYF. CDR3 in DNA: TGTGCCATCAGCTCACTAGCGGGGGTGGAGACCCAGTACTTC.

This chain connects TRBV10-3 to TRBJ2-7; 10 bases agree with TRBD1. The CDR3 has 15 residues. J gave up 4 bases and V 4 bases, and 7 bases lay outside the gene matches. CDR1 is ENHRY and CDR2 is SYGVKD in the germline V gene. CDR3 DNA sequence: TGTGCCATCAGTGCGGGACAGGGGAGTAGATACGAGCAGTACTTC. Translated, it gives CAISAGQGSRYEQYF.

The genes are TRBV29-1 and TRBJ1-1, with 11 bases fitting TRBD1. Trimming at V came to 8 bases and at J to 4 bases, leaving 3 bases not matched to a gene. Germline V gene data show CDR1 as SQVTM and CDR2 as ANQGSEA. The CDR3 covers 12 residues. Written as DNA, the CDR3 is TGCAGCATGGGACAGGGGGGCACTGAAGCTTTCTTT. As protein: CSMGQGGTEAFF.

This clonotype came up a few times. The genes are TRBV5-1 and TRBJ2-4; D might be TRBD1 or TRBD2, each matching 5 bases. CDR1 SGHRS and CDR2 YFSETQ come from the germline V gene. V was shortened by 4 bases and J by 8 bases, with 16 bases between the two germline ends. The CDR3 runs 14 residues. CDR3 sequence: CASSGEWGSDIQYF. CDR3 DNA sequence: TGCGCCAGCAGCGGAGAGTGGGGGTCGGACATTCAGTACTTC.

The sample holds a few counts of this clonotype. The rearrangement joins TRBV30 to TRBJ1-4; 9 bases fit TRBD1. Germline V gene data show CDR1 as GTSNPN and CDR2 as SVGIG (reference sequence). V lost 2 bases to trimming and J lost 6 bases; unmatched junction nucleotides: 4. This CDR3 has 14 amino acids. The CDR3 loop is CAWSPGTGYEKLFF. The CDR3 bases are TGTGCCTGGAGTCCCGGGACAGGGTATGAAAAACTGTTTTTT.

The chain's CDR3 is CASSLKGYTEAFF. The DNA for the CDR3 is TGTGCCAGTAGTCTCAAAGGTTACACTGAAGCTTTCTTT. The chain links TRBV19 to TRBJ1-1; no clear D gene. The CDR3 has 13 amino acids. The germline V gene encodes CDR1 LNHDA and CDR2 SQIVND (reference sequence). V was shortened by 5 bases and J by 3 bases, with 10 bases between the two germline ends.

In the case of this clonotype: One junction end disagrees with the germline gene, perhaps due to a read error. This chain uses TRBV6-5 with TRBJ1-5; tentatively, D is TRBD1 (6 bases). The CDR3 has 12 amino acids. Looked up from germline, CDR1 is MNHEY and CDR2 is SVGAGI. This CDR3 is CASSTSGQPQNF. In DNA, the CDR3 is TGTGCCAGCAGCACCTCAGGACAGCCCCAGAATTTT.

There are a few counts of this clonotype. The V and J genes are TRBV6-6 and TRBJ2-5, with unresolved D. Trimming took 2 bases from V and 1 from J, leaving 8 bases between them. This CDR3 has 14 residues. CDR1 is MNHNY, CDR2 SVGAGI, per germline (reference sequence). The CDR3 region has the DNA TGTGCCAGCAGTTACCCTGCGGCCCAAGAGACCCAGTACTTC. It encodes CASSYPAAQETQYF.

The rearrangement uses TRBV24-1 and TRBJ2-7; TRBD1 might be the D (5 bases). Between the trimmed V and J ends, which lost 5 bases and 2 bases, there was a span of 9 bases. The CDR3 sequence is 13 residues long. The V gene's germline CDR1 is KGHDR and CDR2 SFDVKD. Here the CDR3 reads CATSADNTYEQYF. In DNA, the CDR3 is TGTGCCACCAGTGCGGACAATACCTACGAGCAGTACTTC.

The chain carries TRBV7-6 and TRBJ2-3, with D hard to call. Germline V gene lookup returns CDR1 SGHVS and CDR2 FNYEAQ. The CDR3 extends over 15 amino acids. Trimming took 1 base from V and 4 from J, leaving 12 bases between them. As DNA, the CDR3 is TGTGCCAGCAGCTTAGATGGTGGGATGGCAGATACGCAGTATTTT. Translated, it gives CASSLDGGMADTQYF.

This clonotype was observed a few times. The J gene is TRBJ2-5, the V gene TRBV5-1; D unresolved. The CDR3 extends over 14 amino acids. Germline loops: CDR1 SGHRS, CDR2 YFSETQ. The V end lost 4 bases, the J end lost 2 bases, and 12 bases lay between the germline ends. CDR3 in DNA: TGCGCCAGCAGCCCCGAGACTCGACAAGAGACCCAGTACTTC. Translated: CASSPETRQETQYF.

In this sample, this clonotype turned up a few times. The rearrangement joins TRBV5-1 to TRBJ2-3, with 7 nucleotides matching TRBD1. This CDR3 has 16 residues. Germline loops: CDR1 SGHRS, CDR2 YFSETQ. V lost 0 bases, J lost 3 bases, and 7 bases stayed unmatched. The CDR3 loop reads CASSLAGGGWTDTQYF. For the CDR3, the DNA is TGCGCCAGCAGCTTGGCAGGGGGTGGTTGGACAGATACGCAGTATTTT.

Comments on this clonotype: One end of the junction does not line up with germline, which may come from a read error. V is TRBV12-3 or TRBV12-4 and J is TRBJ2-1; TRBD2 matches 8 bases. This CDR3 has 14 amino acids. CDR3 sequence (DNA): TGTGCCAGCAATTTAGCGGGGAGGGTAAATGAGCAGTTCTTC. Protein sequence: CASNLAGRVNEQFF.

CDR3 residues: CASSKAYLAGVVGYEQYF. CDR3 sequence (DNA): TGTGCCAGCAGCAAAGCGTACCTAGCGGGGGTGGTGGGGTACGAGCAGTACTTC. The chain has TRBV21-1 and TRBJ2-7; no check of the table's D call, TRBD2, against the DNA was made. TRBV21-1 is classified as a pseudogene. This CDR3 is 18 amino acids long.

The J gene is TRBJ1-2, the V gene TRBV12-3 or TRBV12-4; D is uncertain. This CDR3 has 12 residues. With 8 bases removed from V and 8 bases from J, the gap between germline ends came to 15 bases. This CDR3 is CASGRREEGYTF. DNA of the CDR3: TGTGCCAGCGGTAGGAGGGAAGAGGGCTACACCTTC.

V is TRBV5-1 and J is TRBJ1-6; D not certain. Germline CDR1 is SGHRS and CDR2 is YFSETQ. The CDR3 is 15 residues long. V lost 0 bases and J 9 bases, leaving 13 bases between the germline ends. CDR3 residues: CASSLVDSAVSPLHF. CDR3 nucleotides: TGCGCCAGCAGCTTGGTGGATTCGGCAGTTTCACCCCTCCACTTT.

This rearrangement joins TRBV11-2 to TRBJ1-1, with D unclear. Germline V gene sequence: CDR1 SGHAT, CDR2 FQNNGV. The CDR3 extends over 16 amino acids. Trimming took 0 bases from V and 6 from J, leaving 17 bases between them. The CDR3 DNA sequence: TGTGCCAGCAGCTTAGATTCAAGGGTATTTTTTTCTGAAGCTTTCTTT. It is translated as CASSLDSRVFFSEAFF. The variable domain in full, with the rest retrieved from reference TRBV11-2 and TRBJ1-1, is EAGVAQSPRYKIIEKRQSVAFWCNPISGHATLYWYQQILGQGPKLLIQFQNNGVVDDSQLPKDRFSAERLKGVDSTLKIQPAKLEDSAVYLCASSLDSRVFFSEAFFGQGTRLTVV.

This clonotype was seen a handful of times. V is TRBV7-8 and J is TRBJ2-7; no definite D call. The CDR3 is 12 amino acids. The V and J ends lost 2 bases and 4 bases respectively, with 6 bases between them. CDR1 is SGHVS and CDR2 is FQNEAQ in the germline V gene. The CDR3 nucleotides read TGTGCCAGCAGCTTAAGATATTACGAGCAGTACTTC. Amino acid sequence: CASSLRYYEQYF.

This clonotype was seen a handful of times. The V and J genes are TRBV6-2 or TRBV6-3 and TRBJ2-5; 12 positions match TRBD2. There are 16 residues in the CDR3. V lost 7 bases, J lost 6 bases, and 12 bases stayed unmatched. The germline V gene has CDR1 MNHEY and CDR2 SVGEGT. DNA of the CDR3: TGTGCCAGCACCCTTTTACTAGCGGGAGGCCAGAAGACCCAGTACTTC. Its translation: CASTLLLAGGQKTQYF.

This clonotype was seen more than once but under ten times. The V gene is TRBV5-4, the J gene TRBJ2-7, with D perhaps matching TRBD1 (5 bases). Per the germline V gene, CDR1 is SGHNT and CDR2 is YYREEE (reference sequence). With 2 bases removed from V and 5 bases from J, the gap between germline ends came to 14 bases. The CDR3 totals 14 residues. In DNA form, the CDR3 reads TGTGCCAGCAGCTTCGGGTCCGTCAGGGACGAGCAGTACTTC. Translated, it gives CASSFGSVRDEQYF.

This clonotype was observed a few times. The chain's CDR3 is CATSRLLAGTENEQFF. CDR3 in DNA: TGTGCCACCAGCAGACTACTAGCGGGGACCGAGAATGAGCAGTTCTTC. The gene calls are TRBV15 and TRBJ2-1, with 10 bases lining up with TRBD2. The V and J ends lost 2 bases and 7 bases, in that order; junction bases with no gene match: 8. This CDR3 comprises 16 residues. Germline V gives CDR1 LNHNV, CDR2 YYDKDF (reference sequence). Full variable domain (rest looked up from reference TRBV15 and TRBJ2-1): DAMVIQNPRYQVTQFGKPVTLSCSQTLNHNVMYWYQQKSSQAPKLLFHYYDKDFNNEADTPDNFQSRRPNTSFCFLDIRSPGLGDTAMYLCATSRLLAGTENEQFFGPGTRLTVL.

This clonotype was picked up a small number of times. At one end the junction does not follow the germline gene, possibly because of a read error. The chain joins TRBV5-5 to TRBJ2-3; possibly TRBD1 for D (6 bases). This CDR3 is built from 13 residues. The germline gives CDR1 SGHKS, CDR2 YYEKEE (reference sequence). The CDR3 DNA is TGTGCCAGCAGCTCAGTTCCTACCGGGACATCGAATTTT. Amino acids: CASSSVPTGTSNF.

This clonotype was counted a few times. The CDR3 nucleotides are TGTGCCAGCAGCGCCCATTCGACAGGGTGGAGTGAAAAACTGTTTTTT. It is translated as CASSAHSTGWSEKLFF. The chain couples TRBV6-2 or TRBV6-3 to TRBJ1-4, with 7 bases fitting TRBD1. Trimming at V came to 6 bases and at J to 7 bases, leaving 14 bases not matched to a gene. Germline CDR1 reads MNHEY; CDR2 reads SVGEGT. This CDR3 comprises 16 residues.

V gene TRBV20-1 combines with J gene TRBJ2-1; 7 bases map to TRBD2. The CDR3 sequence is 15 residues long. CDR1 DFQATT and CDR2 SNEGSKA come from the germline V gene (reference sequence). V was pared by 1 base and J by 0 bases, with 3 bases of the junction left unmatched. The CDR3 nucleotides read TGCAGTGCTAGAGTAGGGACTAACTCCTACAATGAGCAGTTCTTC. Amino acid sequence: CSARVGTNSYNEQFF.